The T cell receptor (beta chain) under discussion was sequenced for a study of CD8 T cells in ankylosing spondylitis. General observations from the study: A motif in TCR beta, a set of under ten highly homologous variants, appeared characteristic of ankylosing spondylitis blood.

TCRdb reprocessed the 5' RACE reads with MiXCR, giving one entry per CDR3 protein. The sample consists of about 340,000 distinct CDR3 sequences, 7.5% to 9% of them appearing once. This clonotype was seen a handful of times. Its antigen is undetermined. Trimming at V came to 4 bases and at J to 7 bases, leaving 2 bases not matched to a gene. The CDR3 consists of 13 residues. Sequencing used blood, either unsorted or a sorted T cell fraction (not recorded which). This rearrangement joins TRBV12-3 or TRBV12-4 to TRBJ2-4; TRBD1 matches at 9 bases. The receptor's source is a male donor with ankylosing spondylitis. CDR3 bases: TGTGCCAGCAGTTCCGGGACAGGGAACATTCAGTACTTC. Translated: CASSSGTGNIQYF.